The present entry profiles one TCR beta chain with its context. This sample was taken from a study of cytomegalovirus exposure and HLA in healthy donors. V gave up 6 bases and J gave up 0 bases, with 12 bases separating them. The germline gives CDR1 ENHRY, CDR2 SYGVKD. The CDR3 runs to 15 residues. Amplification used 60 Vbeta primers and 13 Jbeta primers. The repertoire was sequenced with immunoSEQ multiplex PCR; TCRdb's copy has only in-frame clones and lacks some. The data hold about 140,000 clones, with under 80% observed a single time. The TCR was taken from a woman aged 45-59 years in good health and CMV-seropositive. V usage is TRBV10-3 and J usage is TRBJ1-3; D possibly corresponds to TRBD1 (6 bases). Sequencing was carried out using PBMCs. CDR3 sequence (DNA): TGTGCCATCAGCTTGGACAGTATCTCTGGAAACACCATATATTTT. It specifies CAISLDSISGNTIYF.